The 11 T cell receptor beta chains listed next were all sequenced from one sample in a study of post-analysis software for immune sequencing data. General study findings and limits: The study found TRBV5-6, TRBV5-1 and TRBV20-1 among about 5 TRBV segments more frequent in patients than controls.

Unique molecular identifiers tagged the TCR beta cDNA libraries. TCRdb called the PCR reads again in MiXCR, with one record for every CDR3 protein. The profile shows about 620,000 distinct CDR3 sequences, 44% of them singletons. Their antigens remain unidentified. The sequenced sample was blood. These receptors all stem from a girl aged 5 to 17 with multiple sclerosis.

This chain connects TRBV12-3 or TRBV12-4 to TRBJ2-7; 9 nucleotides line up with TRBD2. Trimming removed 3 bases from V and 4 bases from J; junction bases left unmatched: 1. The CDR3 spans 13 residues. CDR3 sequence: CASSFLAGYEQYF. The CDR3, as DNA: TGTGCCAGCAGTTTCCTAGCGGGATACGAGCAGTACTTC.

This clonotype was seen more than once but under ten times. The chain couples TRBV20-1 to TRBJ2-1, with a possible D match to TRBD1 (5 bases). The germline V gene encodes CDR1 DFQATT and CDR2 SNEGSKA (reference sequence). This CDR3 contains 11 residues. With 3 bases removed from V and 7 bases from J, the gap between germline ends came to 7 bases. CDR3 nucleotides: TGCAGTGCTAGCGACAGAAATGAGCAGTTCTTC. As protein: CSASDRNEQFF.

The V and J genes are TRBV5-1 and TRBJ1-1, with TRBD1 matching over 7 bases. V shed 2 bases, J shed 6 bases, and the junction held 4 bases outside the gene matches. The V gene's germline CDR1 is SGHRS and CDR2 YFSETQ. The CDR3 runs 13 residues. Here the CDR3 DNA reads TGCGCCAGCAGCTTCGACAGGGACCCTGAAGCTTTCTTT. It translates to CASSFDRDPEAFF. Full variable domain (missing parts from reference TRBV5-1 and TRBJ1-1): KAGVTQTPRYLIKTRGQQVTLSCSPISGHRSVSWYQQTPGQGLQFLFEYFSETQRNKGNFPGRFSGRQFSNSRSEMNVSTLELGDSALYLCASSFDRDPEAFFGQGTRLTVV.

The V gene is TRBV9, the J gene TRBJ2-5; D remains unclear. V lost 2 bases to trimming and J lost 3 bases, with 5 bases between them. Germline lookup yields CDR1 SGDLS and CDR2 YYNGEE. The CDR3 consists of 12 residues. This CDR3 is CASSVSEETQYF. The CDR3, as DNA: TGTGCCAGCAGCGTCTCAGAAGAGACCCAGTACTTC.

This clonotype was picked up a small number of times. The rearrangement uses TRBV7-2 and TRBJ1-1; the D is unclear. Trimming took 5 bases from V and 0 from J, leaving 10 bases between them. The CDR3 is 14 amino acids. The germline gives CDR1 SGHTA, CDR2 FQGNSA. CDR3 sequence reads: CASSPGPMNTEAFF. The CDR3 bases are TGTGCCAGCAGCCCCGGGCCCATGAACACTGAAGCTTTCTTT.

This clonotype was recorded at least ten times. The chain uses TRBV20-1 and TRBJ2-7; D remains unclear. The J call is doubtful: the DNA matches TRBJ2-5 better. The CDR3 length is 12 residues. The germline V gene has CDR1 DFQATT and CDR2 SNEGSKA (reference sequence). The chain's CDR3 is CSATDPQVTQYF. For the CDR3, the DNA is TGCAGTGCTACCGATCCCCAGGTGACCCAGTACTTC.

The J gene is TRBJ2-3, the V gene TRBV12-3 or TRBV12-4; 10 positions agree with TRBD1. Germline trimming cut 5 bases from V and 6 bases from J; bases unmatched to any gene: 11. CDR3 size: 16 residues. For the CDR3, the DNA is TGTGCCAGCAGTCTGACAGGGGGCGGACGTACGGATACGCAGTATTTT. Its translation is CASSLTGGGRTDTQYF.

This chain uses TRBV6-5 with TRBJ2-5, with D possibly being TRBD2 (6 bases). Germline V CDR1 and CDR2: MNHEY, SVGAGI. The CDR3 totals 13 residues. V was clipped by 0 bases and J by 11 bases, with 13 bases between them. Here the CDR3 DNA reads TGTGCCAGCAGTTACTCGTTAGGAGGGGATCAGTACTTC. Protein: CASSYSLGGDQYF.

As DNA, the CDR3 is TGTGCCAGCAGCCAATGGCGGGGCGAGACCCAGTACTTC. This encodes CASSQWRGETQYF. This chain uses TRBV7-2 with TRBJ2-7, with a possible D match to TRBD2 (6 bases). The J call may be wrong; the DNA end is better matched by TRBJ2-5. Germline CDR1 and CDR2: SGHTA and FQGNSA. The CDR3 is 13 residues long.

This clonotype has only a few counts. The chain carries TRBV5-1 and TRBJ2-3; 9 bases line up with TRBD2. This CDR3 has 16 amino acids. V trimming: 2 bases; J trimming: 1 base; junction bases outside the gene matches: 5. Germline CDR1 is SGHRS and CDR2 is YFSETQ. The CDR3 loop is CASSFPSGERTDTQYF. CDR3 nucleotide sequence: TGCGCCAGCAGCTTCCCTAGCGGGGAACGCACAGATACGCAGTATTTT.

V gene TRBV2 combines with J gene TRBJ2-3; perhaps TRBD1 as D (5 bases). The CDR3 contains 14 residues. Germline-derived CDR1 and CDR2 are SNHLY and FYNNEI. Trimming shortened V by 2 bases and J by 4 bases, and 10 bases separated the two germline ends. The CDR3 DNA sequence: TGTGCCAGCAGTGAAACGGACACGCCAGATACGCAGTATTTT. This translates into CASSETDTPDTQYF. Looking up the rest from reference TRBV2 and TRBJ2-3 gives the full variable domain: EPEVTQTPSHQVTQMGQEVILRCVPISNHLYFYWYRQILGQKVEFLVSFYNNEISEKSEIFDDQFSVERPDGSNFTLKIRSTKLEDSAMYFCASSETDTPDTQYFGPGTRLTVL.